The 28 T cell receptor beta chains listed next were all sequenced from one sample in a study of cytomegalovirus exposure and HLA in healthy donors. With 60 Vbeta and 13 Jbeta primers, the PCR was carried out. Profiled with immunoSEQ multiplex PCR; TCRdb holds only in-frame clones, not every one. Of about 160,000 clones listed, roughly 80% are singletons. Sequenced sample: PBMCs. These receptors came from a man aged 25-40 years in good health and CMV-seronegative.

V and J are TRBV7-6 and TRBJ2-7; TRBD1 is a possible D gene (6 bases). The germline V and J ends were trimmed by 1 base and 3 bases, with 13 bases remaining between them. Germline loops: CDR1 SGHVS, CDR2 FNYEAQ. The CDR3 totals 15 residues. The CDR3 sequence: CASSLVTGISYEQYF. In DNA form, the CDR3 reads TGTGCCAGCAGCTTAGTGACAGGAATAAGCTACGAGCAGTACTTC.

This clone was recorded once. J is TRBJ2-7 and V is TRBV7-2; TRBD2 matches 10 bases. Germline lookup yields CDR1 SGHTA and CDR2 FQGNSA. V was clipped by 5 bases and J by 7 bases; unmatched bases: 14. The CDR3 has 16 residues. CDR3 sequence (DNA): TGTGCCAGCAGCATCCCGGGGGGTAGCGGGGGGAAAGAGCAGTACTTC. Translation: CASSIPGGSGGKEQYF.

This chain joins TRBV30 and TRBJ2-2; D is perhaps TRBD2 (6 bases). The CDR3 extends over 13 amino acids. Germline CDR1 reads GTSNPN; CDR2 reads SVGIG (reference sequence). Trimming cost V 3 bases and J 4 bases, with 9 bases left between them. This CDR3 is CAWRLAPTGELFF. CDR3 sequence (DNA): TGTGCCTGGAGGCTAGCGCCCACCGGGGAGCTGTTTTTT.

The chain couples TRBV28 to TRBJ2-7; TRBD2 aligns across 7 bases. Per the germline V gene, CDR1 is MDHEN and CDR2 is SYDVKM. J gave up 3 bases and V 6 bases, and 8 bases lay outside the gene matches. This CDR3 has 14 amino acids. The CDR3 loop is CASSQPGLVYEQYF. In DNA, the CDR3 is TGTGCCAGCAGCCAACCCGGACTAGTCTACGAGCAGTACTTC. The complete variable domain, with remaining parts taken from reference TRBV28 and TRBJ2-7, reads DVKVTQSSRYLVKRTGEKVFLECVQDMDHENMFWYRQDPGLGLRLIYFSYDVKMKEKGDIPEGYSVSREKKERFSLILESASTNQTSMYLCASSQPGLVYEQYFGPGTRLTVT.

The chain couples TRBV19 to TRBJ1-1; no definite D call. The V and J ends lost 1 base and 4 bases respectively, with 13 bases between them. Germline-derived CDR1 and CDR2 are LNHDA and SQIVND (reference sequence). The CDR3 runs 15 residues. CDR3 nucleotides: TGTGCCAGTAGTATAGTGGCGGCTCCGGGCACTGAAGCTTTCTTT. Translation: CASSIVAAPGTEAFF.

V usage is TRBV19 and J usage is TRBJ2-7; TRBD1 is a possible D gene (5 bases). The CDR3 runs to 15 residues. From germline, CDR1 is LNHDA and CDR2 SQIVND (reference sequence). Trimming stripped 8 bases from V and 0 bases from J, with 17 bases between. This CDR3 is CASQSLAGSSYEQYF. CDR3 sequence (DNA): TGTGCCAGTCAGTCGTTGGCAGGGTCCTCCTACGAGCAGTACTTC. Filled out from reference TRBV19 and TRBJ2-7, the complete variable domain reads DGGITQSPKYLFRKEGQNVTLSCEQNLNHDAMYWYRQDPGQGLRLIYYSQIVNDFQKGDIAEGYSVSREKKESFPLTVTSAQKNPTAFYLCASQSLAGSSYEQYFGPGTRLTVT.

V and J are TRBV18 and TRBJ2-4; D possibly corresponds to TRBD1 (6 bases). CDR3 length: 17 residues. Germline CDR1 KGHSH, CDR2 LQKENI. Trimming removed 6 bases at V and 1 base at J, with 19 bases between. This CDR3 is CASSGTITGIAKNIQYF. CDR3 coding DNA: TGTGCCAGCTCCGGCACGATCACAGGGATCGCCAAAAACATTCAGTACTTC.

This chain links TRBV27 with TRBJ2-7; the match to TRBD1 covers 9 bases. This CDR3 has 14 amino acids. Looked up from germline, CDR1 is MNHEY and CDR2 is SMNVEV (reference sequence). With 7 bases clipped from V and 2 bases from J, the junction kept 6 bases outside the gene matches. CDR3 in DNA: TGTGCCAGCAACTCGGGACAGGGCCCCTACGAGCAGTACTTC. It specifies CASNSGQGPYEQYF.

CDR3: CANGTGIGTSGDNEQFF. The DNA for the CDR3 is TGTGCCAACGGAACAGGAATTGGGACTAGCGGGGACAATGAGCAGTTCTTC. V is TRBV7-2 and J is TRBJ2-1; the match to TRBD2 covers 13 bases. In germline, CDR1 is SGHTA, CDR2 FQGNSA. V lost 10 bases, J lost 5 bases, and 14 bases stayed unmatched. The CDR3 spans 17 residues.

This clone occurred a few times. This rearrangement joins TRBV10-3 to TRBJ1-4, with a weak D call TRBD1 (6 bases). The V gene lost 10 bases and the J gene lost 3 bases, with 18 bases spanning the gap. Germline assignment: CDR1 ENHRY and CDR2 SYGVKD. The CDR3 is 15 residues long. CDR3 nucleotides: TGTGCCACAGGAGACACAGGGAAATCTAATGAAAAACTGTTTTTT. This gives the protein CATGDTGKSNEKLFF.

The chain uses TRBV18 and TRBJ1-1; D is unclear. Per germline, CDR1 KGHSH and CDR2 LQKENI. The CDR3 sequence is 15 residues long. Trimming stripped 2 bases from V and 3 bases from J, with 13 bases between. The CDR3 loop is CASSPGQELHTEAFF. Here the CDR3 DNA reads TGTGCCAGCTCACCAGGTCAGGAACTGCACACTGAAGCTTTCTTT.

This clone was found once. This rearrangement joins TRBV28 to TRBJ1-2, with TRBD1 matching 12 bases. This CDR3 has 15 residues. The germline V gene has CDR1 MDHEN and CDR2 SYDVKM. V shed 4 bases, J shed 6 bases, and the junction held 6 bases outside the gene matches. The CDR3 protein is CASSSGQGAANGYTF. The CDR3 DNA is TGTGCCAGCAGTTCGGGACAGGGGGCCGCTAATGGCTACACCTTC.

The chain joins TRBV4-3 to TRBJ1-1; D gene ambiguous. The germline CDR1 and CDR2 sequences are LGHNA and YSLEER. The germline V and J ends were trimmed by 0 bases and 4 bases, with 12 bases remaining between them. The CDR3 sequence is 15 residues long. This CDR3 is CASSQDAGVGTEAFF. CDR3 nucleotide sequence: TGCGCCAGCAGCCAAGATGCGGGCGTTGGCACTGAAGCTTTCTTT.

The V call is TRBV27, the J call TRBJ2-4; D uncertain. The CDR3 length is 17 residues. With 0 bases removed from V and 0 bases from J, the gap between germline ends came to 12 bases. Germline V gene lookup returns CDR1 MNHEY and CDR2 SMNVEV (reference sequence). The CDR3 spells CASSLSKAALAKNIQYF. The CDR3, as DNA: TGTGCCAGCAGTTTATCGAAGGCGGCTCTAGCCAAAAACATTCAGTACTTC.

The chain couples TRBV2 to TRBJ2-7; no firm D call. The germline V gene has CDR1 SNHLY and CDR2 FYNNEI. V dropped 7 bases and J dropped 4 bases, with 11 bases sitting between them. There are 12 residues in the CDR3. The CDR3 DNA follows: TGTGCCAGCAATGGCCTAGATTACGAGCAGTACTTC. It yields the protein CASNGLDYEQYF.

The chain is built from TRBV30 and TRBJ2-1; 11 bases fit TRBD2. Germline V gene lookup returns CDR1 GTSNPN and CDR2 SVGIG (reference sequence). J lost 8 bases, V lost 2 bases, and 8 bases had no gene match. The CDR3 consists of 15 residues. The CDR3 region is CAWSSIAGGSYEQFF. CDR3 nucleotides: TGTGCCTGGAGTTCAATAGCGGGGGGGTCGTATGAGCAGTTCTTC. Drawing the rest from reference TRBV30 and TRBJ2-1, the complete variable domain is SQTIHQWPATLVQPVGSPLSLECTVEGTSNPNLYWYRQAAGRGLQLLFYSVGIGQISSEVPQNLSASRPQDRQFILSSKKLLLSDSGFYLCAWSSIAGGSYEQFFGPGTRLTVL.

This chain joins TRBV19 and TRBJ1-5; the D is unclear. Germline CDR1 is LNHDA and CDR2 is SQIVND (reference sequence). CDR3 size: 14 residues. V was clipped by 3 bases and J by 1 base, with 7 bases between them. CDR3 protein: CASSIDGSNQPQHF. The CDR3 DNA follows: TGTGCCAGTAGTATCGACGGGAGCAATCAGCCCCAGCATTTT.

The genes are TRBV28 and TRBJ2-5, with a tentative D call TRBD1 (5 bases). This CDR3 is 12 amino acids long. CDR1 and CDR2 from the germline V gene are MDHEN and SYDVKM. The germline V and J ends were trimmed by 2 bases and 7 bases, with 8 bases remaining between them. CDR3 nucleotide sequence: TGTGCCAGCAGTTTACCCAGGGCGACCCAGTACTTC. Translation gives CASSLPRATQYF.

V and J are TRBV6-1 and TRBJ2-1; D is undetermined. Trimming shortened V by 6 bases and J by 5 bases, and 14 bases separated the two germline ends. This CDR3 contains 14 residues. The germline gives CDR1 MNHNS, CDR2 SASEGT. CDR3 sequence (DNA): TGTGCCAGCAGCCGCGGCGGCGAAGACAATGAGCAGTTCTTC. This gives the protein CASSRGGEDNEQFF.

Only one count was recorded for this clone. The V call is TRBV6-6, the J call TRBJ2-1; 7 bases are shared with TRBD1. The V gene's germline CDR1 is MNHNY and CDR2 SVGAGI (reference sequence). The V segment lost 6 bases and the J segment 2 bases; nucleotides outside the gene matches: 7. CDR3 length: 15 residues. The CDR3 coding sequence is TGTGCCAGCAGCCACGACAGGGAAACCTACAATGAGCAGTTCTTC. Translation: CASSHDRETYNEQFF.

As to this clone: A read error may produce the germline difference seen at one junction end. V is TRBV7-7 and J is TRBJ2-7, with 13 bases matching TRBD2. CDR3 length: 17 residues. Germline V CDR1 and CDR2: SSHAT, FNYEAQ (reference sequence). The CDR3 sequence is CASSLGLAGSSGSEQYF. CDR3 sequence (DNA): TGTGCTAGCAGCTTGGGACTAGCGGGAAGTTCGGGCTCCGAGCAGTACTTC.

The chain is built from TRBV6-5 and TRBJ2-3; 7 bases align to TRBD2. The germline V gene encodes CDR1 MNHEY and CDR2 SVGAGI. The CDR3 is 14 amino acids. V lost 2 bases and J lost 4; bases outside the gene matches: 3. Here the CDR3 DNA reads TGTGCCAGCAGTTACCGCCTAGCGGCAGATACGCAGTATTTT. The encoded protein is CASSYRLAADTQYF.

This clone has a single count. The rearrangement links TRBV4-1 to TRBJ2-2; D may be TRBD2 (7 bases). The CDR3 runs to 15 residues. Trimming took off 7 bases at V and 5 bases at J, with 17 bases between the two ends. In germline, CDR1 is MGHRA, CDR2 YSYEKL. The CDR3 spells CASTPGASGTGELFF. The CDR3 region has the DNA TGCGCCAGCACCCCGGGGGCTAGCGGTACCGGGGAGCTGTTTTTT.

The chain recombines TRBV30 with TRBJ2-3, with 10 bases identical to TRBD2. This CDR3 is 14 amino acids long. Germline V gene sequence: CDR1 GTSNPN, CDR2 SVGIG (reference sequence). Trimming cost V 5 bases and J 1 base; bases outside gene matches: 3. CDR3 residues: CAWAGTSGTDTQYF. CDR3 DNA sequence: TGTGCCTGGGCCGGGACTAGCGGCACAGATACGCAGTATTTT.

The CDR3 DNA is TGTGCCAGCAGCGTAGCGGGGCGGGGGGGCAGTGTTTCGGATGAGCAGTTCTTC. Translated: CASSVAGRGGSVSDEQFF. This chain links TRBV9 with TRBJ2-1; 9 nucleotides agree with TRBD2. With 0 bases clipped from V and 8 bases from J, the junction kept 15 bases outside the gene matches. Germline V gene lookup returns CDR1 SGDLS and CDR2 YYNGEE. The CDR3 runs 18 residues.

The chain joins TRBV9 to TRBJ1-2; tentatively, D is TRBD1 (5 bases). The ends were cut back, 0 bases at V and 0 bases at J, with 9 bases in the middle. CDR1 SGDLS and CDR2 YYNGEE come from the germline V gene. The CDR3 sequence is 15 residues long. The CDR3 reads CASSVGSRANYGYTF. The CDR3 DNA is TGTGCCAGCAGCGTAGGTAGCAGGGCTAACTATGGCTACACCTTC.

V usage is TRBV30 and J usage is TRBJ2-5; TRBD2 matches at 7 bases. The CDR3 consists of 12 residues. Germline V CDR1 and CDR2: GTSNPN, SVGIG (reference sequence). The ends lost 5 bases at V and 5 bases at J; junction bases unmatched: 5. In DNA, the CDR3 is TGTGCCTGGGGACTAGTTTATGAGACCCAGTACTTC. This encodes CAWGLVYETQYF.

This clone was recorded a few times. Other nucleotide sequences in the sample specify the same CDR3. This sequence joins TRBV5-1 and TRBJ2-3; TRBD2 might be the D (6 bases). There are 15 residues in the CDR3. The germline CDR1 and CDR2 sequences are SGHRS and YFSETQ. The V end was cut by 2 bases, the J end by 0 bases, with 10 bases between. In nucleotides, the CDR3 is TGCGCCAGCAGCTTAGGAGGGGACAGCACAGATACGCAGTATTTT. It encodes CASSLGGDSTDTQYF. The whole variable domain, filled in from reference TRBV5-1 and TRBJ2-3, reads KAGVTQTPRYLIKTRGQQVTLSCSPISGHRSVSWYQQTPGQGLQFLFEYFSETQRNKGNFPGRFSGRQFSNSRSEMNVSTLELGDSALYLCASSLGGDSTDTQYFGPGTRLTVL.